The rows below give T cell receptor beta chains drawn from one sample of a study of blood T cell repertoires in COVID-19. Sequencing was performed with immunoSEQ multiplex PCR; in TCRdb, only in-frame clones are kept and a portion is missing. The data hold some 220,000 clones, with about 90% observed a single time. Material for sequencing was PBMCs or T cells enriched from blood (not recorded which). These TCRs come from a woman aged 45-60 years in a cohort exposed to, infected with or recovered from COVID-19 (not recorded which). Both conserved end residues are part of each CDR3. D genes are given only for firm matches. Size values are once, few and many counts, or a class for expanded clones, and some rows have none.

>TRBV6-2/TRBV6-3|TRBD2|TRBJ2-1|NA
CASSYSGGVNEQFF
TGTGCCAGCAGTTACAGCGGGGGGGTGAATGAGCAGTTCTTC
>TRBV28|NA|TRBJ1-2|NA
CASVIGGADGYTF
TGTGCCAGCGTAATAGGGGGGGCTGATGGCTACACCTTC
>TRBV7-3|NA|TRBJ2-5|NA
CASSLLGGYRETQYF
TGTGCCAGCAGCTTATTAGGGGGTTACAGAGAGACCCAGTACTTC
>TRBV10-3|TRBD2|TRBJ2-1|NA
CAISSSGYEQFF
TGTGCCATCAGCTCTAGCGGATATGAGCAGTTCTTC
>TRBV25-1|NA|TRBJ1-1|NA
CASTDVQAAFF
TGTGCCAGCACCGACGTCCAGGCAGCTTTCTTT
>TRBV30|NA|TRBJ2-4|NA
CAWSPGAGNIQYF
TGTGCCTGGAGCCCAGGGGCTGGAAACATTCAGTACTTC
>TRBV6-5|NA|TRBJ1-1|few
CASSRGREGTEAFF
TGTGCCAGCAGCCGAGGCCGGGAAGGCACTGAAGCTTTCTTT
>TRBV18|TRBD2|TRBJ2-1|NA
CASSPAGTSGGAYNEQFF
TGTGCCAGCTCACCGGCCGGGACTAGCGGGGGGGCGTACAATGAGCAGTTCTTC
>TRBV9|TRBD2|TRBJ2-1|NA
CASSAGTSGGYNEQFF
TGTGCCAGCAGCGCTGGGACTAGCGGGGGCTACAATGAGCAGTTCTTC
>TRBV3-1/TRBV3-2|NA|TRBJ2-2|NA
CASSPRIGVSNTGELFF
TGTGCCAGCAGCCCAAGAATCGGGGTCTCGAACACCGGGGAGCTGTTTTTT
>TRBV10-3|NA|TRBJ1-1|few
CAIRGGAGPSNTEAFF
TGTGCCATCAGGGGAGGGGCCGGTCCCTCCAACACTGAAGCTTTCTTT
>TRBV10-1|NA|TRBJ1-1|NA
CASSEGLTRQNTEAFF
TGCGCCAGCAGTGAGGGATTGACACGGCAGAACACTGAAGCTTTCTTT
>TRBV7-9|NA|TRBJ1-2|NA
CASRITYGGYTF
TGTGCCAGCAGAATTACCTATGGTGGCTACACCTTC
>TRBV2|TRBD1|TRBJ1-2|NA
CASSDSGTEIYGYTF
TGTGCCAGCAGTGACAGTGGGACAGAGATCTATGGCTACACCTTC
>TRBV12-3/TRBV12-4|NA|TRBJ1-1|few
CASSRVPSEAFF
TGTGCCAGCTCCAGGGTACCCTCTGAAGCTTTCTTT
>TRBV30|TRBD2|TRBJ2-3|NA
CATGLAGADTQYF
TGTGCCACCGGACTAGCGGGGGCAGATACGCAGTATTTT
>TRBV5-4|TRBD1|TRBJ1-1|NA
CASTPDRMNTEAFF
TGTGCCAGCACCCCGGACAGGATGAACACTGAAGCTTTCTTT
>TRBV5-1|NA|TRBJ1-2|NA
CASRLTENYGYTF
TGCGCCAGCAGGTTGACAGAAAACTATGGCTACACCTTC
>TRBV7-9|NA|TRBJ2-1|NA
CASSLGQNNEQFF
TGTGCCAGCAGCCTTGGACAGAACAATGAGCAGTTCTTC
>TRBV3-1/TRBV3-2|TRBD1|TRBJ2-5|NA
CASSFDRVEETQYF
TGTGCCAGCAGCTTCGACAGGGTGGAAGAGACCCAGTACTTC
>TRBV7-2|NA|TRBJ2-2|NA
CASRHPTRGGGELFF
TGTGCCAGCAGGCACCCTACAAGGGGAGGCGGGGAGCTGTTTTTT
>TRBV19|TRBD1|TRBJ2-7|NA
CASSMGQGYSEQYF
TGTGCCAGTAGTATGGGACAGGGGTACTCGGAGCAGTACTTC
>TRBV4-2|TRBD2|TRBJ2-7|NA
CASSQDRRAGVREQYF
TGTGCCAGCAGCCAAGATAGGCGAGCGGGGGTTCGCGAGCAGTACTTC
>TRBV9|NA|TRBJ1-6|NA
CASSDRTAYNSPLHF
TGTGCCAGCAGCGACCGGACAGCCTATAATTCACCCCTCCACTTT
>TRBV5-1|NA|TRBJ2-3|NA
CASSPSSGADTQYF
TGCGCCAGCAGCCCCTCGTCCGGTGCAGATACGCAGTATTTT
>TRBV14|NA|TRBJ2-7|NA
CASSHYKFRHSVGLF
TGTGCCAGCAGCCACTATAAATTCAGGCACTCCGTCGGATTGTTC
>TRBV5-1|TRBD2|TRBJ2-3|NA
CASSLFRTSGGATTDTQYF
TGCGCCAGCAGCTTGTTTAGGACTAGCGGGGGGGCGACCACAGATACGCAGTATTTT
>TRBV7-2|TRBD1|TRBJ1-6|NA
CASSPGQGVTPLHF
TGTGCCAGCAGCCCAGGACAGGGGGTAACACCCCTCCACTTT
>TRBV5-6|TRBD1|TRBJ1-2|NA
CASSRTDRVKNGYTF
TGTGCCAGCAGCCGCACCGACAGGGTCAAAAATGGCTACACCTTC
>TRBV28|NA|TRBJ1-5|NA
CASSLSGRGGNQPQHF
TGTGCCAGCAGTTTATCCGGGAGGGGGGGCAATCAGCCCCAGCATTTT
>TRBV4-3|TRBD1|TRBJ1-6|NA
CASSQDRGGLNSPLHF
TGCGCCAGCAGCCAAGATCGAGGGGGCCTGAATTCACCCCTCCACTTT
>TRBV7-9|NA|TRBJ1-3|NA
CASRGAGASGNTIYF
TGTGCCAGCAGGGGGGCAGGGGCCTCTGGAAACACCATATATTTT
>TRBV7-3|NA|TRBJ1-1|NA
CASSQIAGNTEAFF
TGTGCCAGCAGCCAAATCGCCGGGAACACTGAAGCTTTCTTT
>TRBV9|TRBD2|TRBJ2-7|NA
CASSYTGTSASYEQYF
TGTGCCAGCAGCTACACCGGGACTAGCGCCTCCTACGAGCAGTACTTC
>TRBV3-1/TRBV3-2|TRBD2|TRBJ2-1|NA
CASSPPSGGNNEQFF
TGTGCCAGCAGCCCCCCTAGCGGGGGTAACAATGAGCAGTTCTTC
>TRBV7-8|NA|TRBJ1-4|NA
CASSHRQAGPLATNEKLFF
TGTGCCAGCAGCCACCGACAAGCAGGTCCCCTCGCAACTAATGAAAAACTGTTTTTT